Below, one T cell receptor (beta chain) is given with its context. This specimen comes from a study of blood T cell repertoires in COVID-19. Across the whole study: COVID-19 samples, acute and convalescent, were from the United States, Italy and Spain. T cells, B-cell-depleted T cells, or PBMCs provided the cDNA or gDNA that served as material.

Germline-derived CDR1 and CDR2 are SGHRS and YFSETQ. The CDR3 totals 16 residues. Trimming took off 0 bases at V and 2 bases at J, with 11 bases between the two ends. The authors' processing: Nucleated cell number was recorded as an estimate derived from reference gene primer amplification. TCRdb's table, derived via immunoSEQ multiplex PCR, lists solely in-frame clones and lacks some. D and trimming were read from the DNA, whereas the V and J calls and clone size are those reported in that table. The table shows 110,000 to 150,000 clones, with 80% to 90% occurring only once. This receptor was taken from a man between 60 and 75 years old with active or convalescent COVID-19. Source material: peripheral blood. The rearrangement joins TRBV5-1 to TRBJ2-2, with TRBD1 as a possible D gene (6 bases). This chain's CDR3 is CASSLVPGANTGELFF. The CDR3 coding sequence is TGCGCCAGCAGCTTGGTTCCAGGGGCCAACACCGGGGAGCTGTTTTTT.